This record concerns one TCR beta chain sequence. These data come from a study of blood T cell repertoires in COVID-19. Study in general: Both acute and convalescent COVID-19 samples were obtained from the United States, Italy and Spain. From T cells, B-cell-depleted T cells, or PBMCs came the material, which was cDNA or gDNA.

The CDR3 extends over 15 amino acids. The V and J ends lost 7 bases and 6 bases, in that order; junction bases with no gene match: 11. Germline V gene lookup returns CDR1 LNHDA and CDR2 SQIVND (reference sequence). Original methodology: By means of reference gene primer amplification, nucleated cell counts were estimated. The table came from immunoSEQ multiplex PCR; TCRdb's copy has only in-frame clones and leaves some out. D and trimming were read from the DNA, whereas the V and J calls and clone size are those reported in that table. The table shows 200,000 to 300,000 clones, with around 83% occurring only once.

This TCR derives from a man aged 35 to 55 who had recovered from COVID-19. The rearrangement uses TRBV19 and TRBJ2-4; 8 nucleotides agree with TRBD2. The sequenced sample consisted of peripheral blood. For the CDR3, the DNA is TGTGCCAGTACCCCGGGAGGGGGGCTCGGAAACATTCAGTACTTC. Residues: CASTPGGGLGNIQYF.